The 28 T cell receptor beta chains below come from one sample, sequenced in a study of monozygotic twins with inflammatory bowel disease. TCRdb re-called the 5' RACE reads and gives one entry per CDR3 protein, without DNA. The sample includes tens of thousands of distinct CDR3 sequences. Sequenced input: blood. These receptors were collected from a human donor with ulcerative colitis or Crohn's disease, or a healthy co-twin of an affected twin (not recorded which).

The rearrangement joins TRBV20-1 to TRBJ2-3; TCRdb outputs TRBD2, but without DNA this stays unchecked. The CDR3 is made up of 12 amino acids. Per the germline V gene, CDR1 is DFQATT and CDR2 is SNEGSKA (reference sequence). This CDR3 reads CSAGLVRDTQYF.

This chain links TRBV3-1 with TRBJ2-1; absent DNA, TCRdb's TRBD2 call cannot be checked. From germline, CDR1 is LGHDT and CDR2 YNNKEL (reference sequence). CDR3 length equals 15 residues. This chain's CDR3 is CASSQEGGRGNEQFF.

The chain uses TRBV12-3 or TRBV12-4 and TRBJ2-1; TCRdb gives TRBD1 as the D gene, but with no DNA this cannot be confirmed. The length of the CDR3 is 15 residues. The CDR3 reads CASSLRGDTYNEQFF.

V is TRBV18 and J is TRBJ2-6. The CDR3 is made up of 16 amino acids. Germline values: CDR1 KGHSH, CDR2 LQKENI. The CDR3 here is CASSPPGGSGANVLTF.

This chain joins TRBV7-9 and TRBJ2-4; the TCRdb call, TRBD2, lacks DNA for checking. The length of the CDR3 is 13 residues. Germline loops: CDR1 SEHNR, CDR2 FQNEAQ (reference sequence). CDR3 protein: CASSSAGGHIQYF.

The gene calls are TRBV20-1 and TRBJ2-7; no DNA is available, so the TRBD1 call from TCRdb remains unchecked. The CDR3 covers 15 residues. Germline V gene lookup returns CDR1 DFQATT and CDR2 SNEGSKA (reference sequence). The chain's CDR3 is CSASTTGIASYEQYF.

The CDR3 is CATSDSTVSQETQYF. V usage is TRBV24-1 and J usage is TRBJ2-5. Germline assignment: CDR1 KGHDR and CDR2 SFDVKD. The CDR3 length is 15 residues.

V gene TRBV7-6 combines with J gene TRBJ1-2; TCRdb's D call of TRBD1 is untestable without DNA. CDR1 and CDR2 (germline): SGHVS, FNYEAQ. CDR3 length: 14 amino acids. This chain's CDR3 is CASSPGTGPAGYTF.

The chain combines TRBV5-6 with TRBJ2-6. This CDR3 contains 18 residues. CDR1 and CDR2 (germline): SGHDT, YYEEEE. CDR3 sequence: CASSKTISWGSGANVLTF.

This rearrangement joins TRBV6-1 to TRBJ1-2; the TCRdb D gene call, TRBD1, has no DNA to confirm it. The CDR3 is 12 residues long. Germline V gene lookup returns CDR1 MNHNS and CDR2 SASEGT. CDR3 amino acids: CASSVDSYGYTF.

J is TRBJ2-3 and V is TRBV12-3 or TRBV12-4; without DNA, the TCRdb call of TRBD2 cannot be checked. The CDR3 is made up of 16 amino acids. The CDR3 reads CASRGLAGGHADTQYF.

The V and J genes are TRBV18 and TRBJ2-1; TCRdb lists TRBD2, though no DNA is available to test this call. Germline lookup yields CDR1 KGHSH and CDR2 LQKENI. The CDR3 is 15 amino acids. CDR3 in amino acids: CASSLRTNLYNEQFF.

The chain recombines TRBV20-1 with TRBJ1-1; TCRdb's D call of TRBD1 is untestable without DNA. Germline V gives CDR1 DFQATT, CDR2 SNEGSKA (reference sequence). The CDR3 is 13 amino acids. CDR3 region: CSASHRGNTEAFF.

V usage is TRBV6-1 and J usage is TRBJ1-5. This CDR3 is built from 18 residues. Per the germline V gene, CDR1 is MNHNS and CDR2 is SASEGT. This chain's CDR3 is CASSLTGGGSLGNQPQHF.

The chain joins TRBV13 to TRBJ2-1. Germline lookup yields CDR1 PRHDT and CDR2 FYEKMQ (reference sequence). This CDR3 contains 15 residues. The CDR3 sequence is CASSLNPNSYNEQFF.

This rearrangement joins TRBV12-3 or TRBV12-4 to TRBJ2-6; the TCRdb D gene call, TRBD1, has no DNA to confirm it. This CDR3 is built from 17 residues. The CDR3 loop reads CASSLKTGAAGANVLTF.

The chain is built from TRBV14 and TRBJ1-6. The CDR3 runs 15 residues. Germline CDR1 is SGHDN and CDR2 is FVKESK. CDR3: CASSQMAGSNSPLHF.

The CDR3 loop is CATSQARTGSAGELFF. The chain has TRBV24-1 and TRBJ2-2; TCRdb outputs TRBD2, but without DNA this stays unchecked. This CDR3 has 16 residues. Germline V gene data show CDR1 as KGHDR and CDR2 as SFDVKD.

The CDR3 region is CASSQDGGHTDTQYF. The chain has TRBV3-1 and TRBJ2-3; TCRdb designates TRBD1, a call that cannot be tested without DNA. This CDR3 is 15 amino acids long. Per the germline V gene, CDR1 is LGHDT and CDR2 is YNNKEL (reference sequence).

The chain has TRBV29-1 and TRBJ1-1. This CDR3 region has 11 residues. Germline V CDR1 and CDR2: SQVTM, ANQGSEA. This CDR3 is CSVKEGTEAFF.

The V and J genes are TRBV5-1 and TRBJ1-5; no DNA is available, so the TRBD1 call from TCRdb remains unchecked. The germline V gene has CDR1 SGHRS and CDR2 YFSETQ. This CDR3 has 15 residues. This CDR3 reads CASSLNGGTNQPQHF.

This rearrangement joins TRBV18 to TRBJ1-5. CDR1 and CDR2 (germline): KGHSH, LQKENI. This CDR3 has 13 amino acids. The CDR3: CASSHRGSQPQHF. Variable domain in full (rest from reference TRBV18 and TRBJ1-5): NAGVMQNPRHLVRRRGQEARLRCSPMKGHSHVYWYRQLPEEGLKFMVYLQKENIIDESGMPKERFSAEFPKEGPSILRIQQVVRGDSAAYFCASSHRGSQPQHFGDGTRLSIL.

The gene calls are TRBV5-5 and TRBJ2-2; TCRdb's assignment of TRBD1 cannot be checked, as there is no DNA. There are 15 residues in the CDR3. Per germline, CDR1 SGHKS and CDR2 YYEKEE (reference sequence). CDR3 protein: CASSFSDRAAGELFF.

The chain employs TRBV7-2 and TRBJ2-2; the D call of TRBD2 rests on TCRdb alone, since no DNA is present to check it. Germline loops: CDR1 SGHTA, CDR2 FQGNSA. The CDR3 length is 17 residues. CDR3 region: CASSSITTSWGTGELFF.

The chain joins TRBV6-2 or TRBV6-3 to TRBJ2-5; TCRdb returns TRBD1, unconfirmable since there is no DNA. Germline lookup yields CDR1 MNHEY and CDR2 SVGEGT. The CDR3 is 13 amino acids. CDR3 sequence: CASTGRYQETQYF.

The genes are TRBV5-1 and TRBJ1-1; TCRdb indicates TRBD1, and absent DNA this call remains unverified. CDR1 is SGHRS, CDR2 YFSETQ, per germline. The CDR3 has 14 residues. CDR3 sequence reads: CASSSVTGNTEAFF.

J is TRBJ1-6 and V is TRBV7-6; TCRdb selects TRBD1, and the lack of DNA leaves this call unchecked. Germline-derived CDR1 and CDR2 are SGHVS and FNYEAQ. This CDR3 is 14 amino acids long. The CDR3 here is CASSLEGANSPLHF.

The chain recombines TRBV5-1 with TRBJ2-5; absent DNA, TCRdb's TRBD1 call cannot be checked. CDR1 is SGHRS, CDR2 YFSETQ, per germline. The CDR3 sequence is 14 residues long. The CDR3: CASSPNAEGKTQYF.